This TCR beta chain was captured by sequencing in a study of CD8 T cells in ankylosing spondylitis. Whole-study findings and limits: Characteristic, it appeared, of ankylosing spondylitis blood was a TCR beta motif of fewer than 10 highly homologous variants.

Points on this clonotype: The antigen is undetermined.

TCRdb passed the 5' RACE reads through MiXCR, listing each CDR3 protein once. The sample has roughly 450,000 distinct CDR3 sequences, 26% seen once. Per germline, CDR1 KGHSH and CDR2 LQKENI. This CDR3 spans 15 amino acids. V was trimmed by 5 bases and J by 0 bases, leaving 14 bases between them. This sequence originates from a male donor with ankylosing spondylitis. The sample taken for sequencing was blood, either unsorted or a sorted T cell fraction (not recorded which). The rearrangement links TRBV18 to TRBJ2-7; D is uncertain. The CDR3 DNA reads TGTGCCAGCTCAGAAATAGCAGGCGTCTCCTACGAGCAGTACTTC. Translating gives CASSEIAGVSYEQYF.